The clone carrying this TCR beta chain turned up a few times. These data originate in a study of T-cell reconstitution after alpha-beta-depleted transplantation in children. Germline V gene sequence: CDR1 GTSNPN, CDR2 SVGIG (reference sequence). CDR3 size: 13 residues. V was trimmed by 3 bases and J by 6 bases, leaving 14 bases between them. The library targeted TCRbeta and was prepared with unique molecular identifiers. From the PCR reads, TCRdb called clonotypes with MiXCR, one entry per CDR3 protein. The sample has 400,000 to 500,000 distinct CDR3 sequences, roughly 10% seen once. This receptor was taken from a human donor who donated a stem cell graft to a child with acute myeloid leukemia. This chain links TRBV30 with TRBJ1-1; no firm D call. The sequences come from PBMCs from the stem cell graft donor, collected from the stem cell graft. The CDR3 here is CAWRWTFRAEAFF. In DNA form, the CDR3 reads TGTGCCTGGAGGTGGACCTTTCGGGCTGAAGCTTTCTTT.